Below are 9 T cell receptor beta chains sequenced from a single sample in a study of control samples from healthy donors and cancer patients. Sequencing was performed with immunoSEQ multiplex PCR; in TCRdb, only in-frame clones are kept and a portion is missing. Seen here are about 150,000 clones, around 90% observed once, and the top ten hold 3% to 4%. The sequenced sample was blood. The receptors here all came from a man aged 25-40 years in good health.

This clone was recorded once. The V gene is TRBV10-3, the J gene TRBJ1-2; D may be TRBD1 (6 bases). Trimming took 2 bases from V and 3 from J, leaving 16 bases between them. The CDR3 has 16 residues. The germline V gene encodes CDR1 ENHRY and CDR2 SYGVKD. CDR3 bases: TGTGCCATCAGTGAGGAGTACCCGACAGGATACTATGGCTACACCTTC. This translates into CAISEEYPTGYYGYTF.

The rearrangement joins TRBV28 to TRBJ2-4; D is perhaps TRBD1 or TRBD2 (5 bases each). The V gene's germline CDR1 is MDHEN and CDR2 SYDVKM. V lost 8 bases and J 0 bases, leaving 29 bases between the germline ends. This CDR3 is built from 20 residues. CDR3 bases: TGTGCCAGCTCCCCCACGTCCCCAGGTTACGGGGCGGGAGCCAAAAACATTCAGTACTTC. Protein product: CASSPTSPGYGAGAKNIQYF. Looking up the rest from reference TRBV28 and TRBJ2-4 gives the full variable domain: DVKVTQSSRYLVKRTGEKVFLECVQDMDHENMFWYRQDPGLGLRLIYFSYDVKMKEKGDIPEGYSVSREKKERFSLILESASTNQTSMYLCASSPTSPGYGAGAKNIQYFGAGTRLSVL.

This chain joins TRBV5-6 and TRBJ2-1; 11 bases match TRBD1. The V gene's germline CDR1 is SGHDT and CDR2 YYEEEE. The J segment lost 9 bases and the V segment lost 4 bases, leaving 3 bases of the junction unmatched. The CDR3 length is 13 residues. This CDR3 is CASSMGQGVEQFF. The CDR3 DNA reads as TGTGCCAGCAGCATGGGACAGGGGGTTGAGCAGTTCTTC.

The rearrangement uses TRBV2 and TRBJ2-3, with D possibly TRBD1 on 5 matching bases. V was shortened by 1 base and J by 3 bases, with 11 bases between the two germline ends. The CDR3 runs 15 residues. CDR1 and CDR2 from the germline V gene are SNHLY and FYNNEI. The CDR3 sequence: CASSEDQGTTDTQYF. The CDR3 DNA sequence: TGTGCCAGCAGTGAAGACCAGGGAACGACAGATACGCAGTATTTT. Full variable domain (rest looked up from reference TRBV2 and TRBJ2-3): EPEVTQTPSHQVTQMGQEVILRCVPISNHLYFYWYRQILGQKVEFLVSFYNNEISEKSEIFDDQFSVERPDGSNFTLKIRSTKLEDSAMYFCASSEDQGTTDTQYFGPGTRLTVL.

The chain combines TRBV5-8 with TRBJ1-5, with D uncertain. Germline CDR1 is SGHTS and CDR2 is YDEGEE. This CDR3 is 15 amino acids long. V lost 0 bases to trimming and J lost 6 bases, with 13 bases between them. DNA of the CDR3: TGTGCCAGCAGCTTGGAGGGTTTCGAGAGTCAGCCCCAGCATTTT. Translation gives CASSLEGFESQPQHF.

A word on this clone: Other DNA sequences in this specimen translate into the identical CDR3. V is TRBV5-6 and J is TRBJ1-5, with no clear D. The CDR3 is 13 amino acids. Germline V gives CDR1 SGHDT, CDR2 YYEEEE. Trimming took off 2 bases at V and 4 bases at J, with 7 bases between the two ends. The CDR3 here is CASSFTGNQPQHF. The DNA of the CDR3 is TGTGCCAGCAGCTTCACGGGGAATCAGCCCCAGCATTTT.

In its sample, this clone was seen once. The chain has TRBV6-4 and TRBJ2-7, with TRBD1 identical over 9 bases. Per the germline V gene, CDR1 is MRHNA and CDR2 is SNTAGT. The CDR3 contains 15 residues. V trimming: 9 bases; J trimming: 0 bases; junction bases outside the gene matches: 9. This CDR3 reads CARVNGTGTSYEQYF. DNA for the CDR3: TGTGCCAGGGTCAACGGGACAGGGACCTCCTACGAGCAGTACTTC.

This chain uses TRBV11-2 with TRBJ2-7, with D possibly TRBD1 on 6 matching bases. Germline lookup yields CDR1 SGHAT and CDR2 FQNNGV. The germline V and J ends were trimmed by 2 bases and 0 bases, with 14 bases remaining between them. This CDR3 is 16 amino acids long. The CDR3 here is CASSLIPQGSSYEQYF. CDR3 in DNA: TGTGCCAGCAGCTTAATACCCCAGGGGAGCTCCTACGAGCAGTACTTC.

The rearrangement uses TRBV29-1 and TRBJ1-2; no definite D call. Trimming left V 2 bases short and J 4 bases short, with 8 bases between. This CDR3 region has 12 residues. Per the germline V gene, CDR1 is SQVTM and CDR2 is ANQGSEA. The CDR3 nucleotides are TGCAGCGTTGAATGGTACGGCTATGGCTACACCTTC. Encoded protein: CSVEWYGYGYTF.